Sequencing of this T cell receptor (beta chain) was carried out in a study of T cells in Graves' hyperthyroidism and ophthalmopathy. This clonotype came up many times. Antigen specificity is unknown. CDR1 is DFQATT, CDR2 SNEGSKA, per germline (reference sequence). This CDR3 comprises 15 residues. The V gene lost 0 bases and the J gene lost 7 bases, with 19 bases spanning the gap. The CDR3 regions of TCR beta were amplified from RNA transcripts. The TCR CDR3 first-round RT-PCR relied on the HTBI primer set. TCRdb re-called the multiplex PCR reads with MiXCR, one entry per CDR3 protein. This table holds 600,000 to 700,000 distinct CDR3 sequences, 14% to 15% found once. Fresh peripheral blood, 10 ml, yielded the PBMCs. General study findings and limits: A model using 13 V-J features told ophthalmopathy apart from stable hyperthyroidism. Clonotypes that were expanded in thyroid above 0.001 mostly appeared in blood too.

The sample was blood. This TCR derives from a woman aged 40 to 50 with Graves' ophthalmopathy. V gene TRBV20-1 combines with J gene TRBJ2-7; TRBD1 is a possible D gene (6 bases). CDR3 sequence reads: CSARDLTGSLKEQYF. The CDR3 nucleotides are TGCAGTGCTAGAGATCTGACAGGATCGTTAAAGGAGCAGTACTTC.